This T cell receptor beta chain was identified in a study of cytomegalovirus exposure and HLA in healthy donors. PCR used 60 Vbeta primers and 13 Jbeta primers. The protocol was immunoSEQ multiplex PCR, while the TCRdb copy is restricted to in-frame clones and leaves out a portion. The sample records some 200,000 clones, roughly 80% being singletons. The V end lost 4 bases, the J end lost 0 bases, and 8 bases lay between the germline ends. In germline, CDR1 is SGHDT, CDR2 YYEEEE. The CDR3 is 13 residues long. The sequencing input was PBMCs. The clonotype was recovered from a man aged 40-50 years in good health and CMV-seropositive. The genes are TRBV5-6 and TRBJ2-7, with D perhaps TRBD1 (6 bases). CDR3 nucleotide sequence: TGTGCCAGCAGCCCAGGGGACTCCTACGAGCAGTACTTC. It is translated as CASSPGDSYEQYF.